These 27 T cell receptor beta chains were all obtained from the same sample, sequenced in a study of response to subunit inactivated influenza vaccine. TCRdb re-called the RT-PCR reads with MiXCR, one entry per CDR3 protein. The table lists around 480,000 distinct CDR3 sequences, approximately 11% of them singletons. Specimen: PBMCs from blood, collected about 40 days after vaccination. The receptors here all came from a man in his fifties who received an inactivated influenza vaccine.

This clonotype was picked up a small number of times. This chain links TRBV20-1 with TRBJ2-3, with TRBD2 identical over 8 bases. The V and J ends lost 1 base and 6 bases, in that order; junction bases with no gene match: 18. Germline V lookup: CDR1 DFQATT, CDR2 SNEGSKA (reference sequence). This CDR3 spans 18 amino acids. This CDR3 is CSARAPANRAGDQDTQYF. The CDR3 DNA reads as TGCAGTGCTAGAGCTCCCGCGAATAGAGCGGGAGATCAGGATACGCAGTATTTT.

This clonotype was detected a few times. The V gene is TRBV5-1, the J gene TRBJ1-4, with D possibly matching TRBD1 (5 bases). The CDR3 covers 16 residues. Germline CDR1 SGHRS, CDR2 YFSETQ. V was clipped by 0 bases and J by 0 bases, with 9 bases between them. The CDR3 nucleotides are TGCGCCAGCAGCTTGGGAGACAGTGCAACTAATGAAAAACTGTTTTTT. This sequence encodes CASSLGDSATNEKLFF.

This clonotype was counted only a few times. This chain links TRBV12-3 or TRBV12-4 with TRBJ1-3; no clear D. The V end was cut by 5 bases, the J end by 0 bases, with 8 bases between. There are 14 residues in the CDR3. The CDR3 DNA reads TGTGCCAGCAGTCGTTCCACCTCTGGAAACACCATATATTTT. Its protein product is CASSRSTSGNTIYF.

V gene TRBV28 combines with J gene TRBJ2-3; 7 bases map to TRBD2. CDR1 MDHEN and CDR2 SYDVKM come from the germline V gene. This CDR3 comprises 16 residues. V trimming: 2 bases; J trimming: 0 bases; junction bases outside the gene matches: 5. CDR3 bases: TGTGCCAGCAGTTTAGGCTGGCGGGGGAGCACAGATACGCAGTATTTT. Translation: CASSLGWRGSTDTQYF.

The chain carries TRBV7-8 and TRBJ1-5; 9 nucleotides agree with TRBD1. From germline, CDR1 is SGHVS and CDR2 FQNEAQ. V lost 0 bases, J lost 2 bases, and 5 bases stayed unmatched. CDR3 length equals 17 residues. The CDR3 DNA sequence: TGTGCCAGCAGCTTAGCGGGACAGGGCCGACGCAATCAGCCCCAGCATTTT. This gives the protein CASSLAGQGRRNQPQHF.

The chain has TRBV3-1 and TRBJ2-1; 11 nucleotides align to TRBD2. Germline V gives CDR1 LGHDT, CDR2 YNNKEL (reference sequence). J gave up 5 bases and V 4 bases, and 13 bases lay outside the gene matches. The CDR3 is 18 residues long. The CDR3 sequence is CASSRPLAGALRHNEQFF. The CDR3 nucleotides read TGTGCCAGCAGCCGTCCACTAGCGGGAGCCCTCCGGCACAATGAGCAGTTCTTC.

This sequence joins TRBV3-1 and TRBJ2-7; perhaps D is TRBD1 or TRBD2 (5 bases each). CDR3 size: 17 residues. V was pared by 4 bases and J by 2 bases, with 21 bases between. Germline V gene sequence: CDR1 LGHDT, CDR2 YNNKEL (reference sequence). This CDR3 is CASSPSRLGVYTYEQYF. In DNA form, the CDR3 reads TGTGCCAGCAGCCCTTCGCGTTTGGGGGTATACACCTACGAGCAGTACTTC.

This sequence joins TRBV2 and TRBJ2-1, with D hard to call. Trimming pared 0 bases from V and 15 bases from J, leaving 9 bases between. CDR3 length equals 11 residues. Per germline, CDR1 SNHLY and CDR2 FYNNEI. For the CDR3, the DNA is TGTGCCAGCAGTGAAGCGCTTAGTTGGTTCTTC. Translated, it gives CASSEALSWFF.

V is TRBV4-3 and J is TRBJ2-7; D is ambiguous. V was shortened by 0 bases and J by 3 bases, with 12 bases between the two germline ends. Per germline, CDR1 LGHNA and CDR2 YSLEER. There are 15 residues in the CDR3. As DNA, the CDR3 is TGCGCCAGCAGCCAAGATAGGTCTCAGCACTACGAGCAGTACTTC. This translates into CASSQDRSQHYEQYF.

The V call is TRBV4-1, the J call TRBJ2-5, with D tentatively TRBD2 (8 bases). V was pared by 1 base and J by 5 bases, with 17 bases between. The V gene's germline CDR1 is MGHRA and CDR2 YSYEKL. The CDR3 is made up of 16 amino acids. In nucleotides, the CDR3 is TGCGCCAGCAGCCAAGGAGACAGGGCTAGCGGGGAGACCCAGTACTTC. This encodes CASSQGDRASGETQYF.

This clonotype showed up just a few times. The chain has TRBV6-1 and TRBJ1-2, with TRBD1 matching 8 bases. Germline-derived CDR1 and CDR2 are MNHNS and SASEGT. This CDR3 spans 14 amino acids. The ends lost 6 bases at V and 4 bases at J; junction bases unmatched: 7. For the CDR3, the DNA is TGTGCCAGCAGGAGGACAGGGAAGGGCTATGGCTACACCTTC. Translation gives CASRRTGKGYGYTF.

The sample holds a few counts of this clonotype. The rearrangement joins TRBV3-1 to TRBJ2-1, with 7 nucleotides matching TRBD1. CDR1 and CDR2 from the germline V gene are LGHDT and YNNKEL (reference sequence). The J segment lost 4 bases and the V segment lost 0 bases, leaving 6 bases of the junction unmatched. The CDR3 is 16 amino acids. The CDR3 sequence is CASSQDLGDSYNEQFF. As DNA, the CDR3 is TGTGCCAGCAGCCAAGATTTGGGGGACAGTTACAATGAGCAGTTCTTC.

This clonotype was observed many times. The chain combines TRBV4-3 with TRBJ2-2; D uncertain. V lost 1 base to trimming and J lost 4 bases, with 10 bases between them. Germline V gene data show CDR1 as LGHNA and CDR2 as YSLEER. This CDR3 is 15 amino acids long. The CDR3 is CASSQGYGVTGELFF. Here the CDR3 DNA reads TGCGCCAGCAGCCAAGGATATGGGGTCACCGGGGAGCTGTTTTTT.

The V call is TRBV24-1, the J call TRBJ1-5; TRBD1 is a possible D gene (6 bases). Trimming removed 3 bases from V and 9 bases from J, with 11 bases in between. Germline V lookup: CDR1 KGHDR, CDR2 SFDVKD. This CDR3 comprises 13 residues. The CDR3 sequence: CATSDGGQWPQHF. In DNA form, the CDR3 reads TGTGCCACCAGTGATGGGGGACAATGGCCCCAGCATTTT.

This clonotype came up many times. The chain couples TRBV12-3 or TRBV12-4 to TRBJ2-2, with D hard to call. The CDR3 length is 12 residues. V lost 3 bases to trimming and J lost 7 bases, with 6 bases between them. CDR3 in DNA: TGTGCCAGCAGTTTCAAGTTCGGGGAGCTGTTTTTT. It encodes CASSFKFGELFF.

This clonotype was detected a few times. Here the CDR3 reads CASSFSGTAWNEQFF. The CDR3 bases are TGTGCCAGCAGCTTTAGTGGTACTGCGTGGAATGAGCAGTTCTTC. The chain recombines TRBV7-2 with TRBJ2-1; D gene unclear. The CDR3 sequence is 15 residues long. Trimming removed 3 bases from V and 7 bases from J, with 16 bases in between. Looked up from germline, CDR1 is SGHTA and CDR2 is FQGNSA. Based on the CDR3 plus reference TRBV7-2 and TRBJ2-1, the full variable domain is GAGVSQSPSNKVTEKGKDVELRCDPISGHTALYWYRQSLGQGLEFLIYFQGNSAPDKSGLPSDRFSAERTGGSVSTLTIQRTQQEDSAVYLCASSFSGTAWNEQFFGPGTRLTVL.

This clonotype occurred a few times. V is TRBV5-5 and J is TRBJ2-3; 8 bases are shared with TRBD1. Germline loops: CDR1 SGHKS, CDR2 YYEKEE (reference sequence). The V gene end was trimmed by 4 bases and the J gene end by 7 bases; junction bases not matched to a gene: 14. This CDR3 is 16 amino acids long. In DNA form, the CDR3 reads TGTGCCAGCAGCACCCGGCCAGGGGGCGTTTGGAATACGCAGTATTTT. Its translation: CASSTRPGGVWNTQYF.

This clonotype was observed many times. The gene calls are TRBV9 and TRBJ2-5; D gene ambiguous. CDR3 length equals 14 residues. The V gene lost 0 bases and the J gene lost 1 base, with 7 bases spanning the gap. Germline values: CDR1 SGDLS, CDR2 YYNGEE. Written as DNA, the CDR3 is TGTGCCAGCAGCGTAGACGTTAGCCAAGAGACCCAGTACTTC. Protein sequence: CASSVDVSQETQYF. Full variable domain (remainder filled in from reference TRBV9 and TRBJ2-5): DSGVTQTPKHLITATGQRVTLRCSPRSGDLSVYWYQQSLDQGLQFLIQYYNGEERAKGNILERFSAQQFPDLHSELNLSSLELGDSALYFCASSVDVSQETQYFGPGTRLLVL.

This clonotype was observed a few times. The chain is built from TRBV11-2 and TRBJ2-1; D may be TRBD2 (6 bases). There are 17 residues in the CDR3. Germline loops: CDR1 SGHAT, CDR2 FQNNGV. Deletions cut 0 bases from V and 0 bases from J, with 12 bases between. The CDR3 DNA reads as TGTGCCAGCAGCTTAGATCGGGTCGGGAGCTCCTACAATGAGCAGTTCTTC. It translates to CASSLDRVGSSYNEQFF.

This clonotype was detected ten times or more. The chain carries TRBV4-1 and TRBJ2-6; D gene ambiguous. Germline CDR1 reads MGHRA; CDR2 reads YSYEKL. V lost 1 base, J lost 2 bases, and 6 bases lay in between. The CDR3 is 15 amino acids. The CDR3 bases are TGCGCCAGCAGCCAAGGACTGGCTGGGGCCAACGTCCTGACTTTC. Encoded protein: CASSQGLAGANVLTF.

The rearrangement uses TRBV18 and TRBJ1-2; TRBD1 aligns across 8 bases. CDR1 is KGHSH, CDR2 LQKENI, per germline. The length of the CDR3 is 15 residues. The V and J ends lost 5 bases and 3 bases, in that order; junction bases with no gene match: 8. The CDR3 region is CASSMDREGYYGYTF. Here the CDR3 DNA reads TGTGCCAGCTCAATGGACAGGGAGGGGTACTATGGCTACACCTTC. Complete variable domain (other parts from reference TRBV18 and TRBJ1-2): NAGVMQNPRHLVRRRGQEARLRCSPMKGHSHVYWYRQLPEEGLKFMVYLQKENIIDESGMPKERFSAEFPKEGPSILRIQQVVRGDSAAYFCASSMDREGYYGYTFGSGTRLTVV.

Only a few counts were recorded for this clonotype. The chain employs TRBV27 and TRBJ2-3, with D possibly matching TRBD2 (5 bases). CDR3 length equals 14 residues. Germline CDR1 is MNHEY and CDR2 is SMNVEV (reference sequence). The V gene lost 4 bases and the J gene lost 2 bases, with 10 bases spanning the gap. The CDR3 nucleotides are TGTGCCAGCAGTTCCCTCGACTACACAGATACGCAGTATTTT. This encodes CASSSLDYTDTQYF.

This clonotype was detected a few times. The rearrangement links TRBV20-1 to TRBJ2-5; 10 bases agree with TRBD2. CDR1 DFQATT and CDR2 SNEGSKA come from the germline V gene (reference sequence). CDR3 length: 16 amino acids. J lost 4 bases, V lost 3 bases, and 11 bases had no gene match. DNA for the CDR3: TGCAGTGCTAGGGGTCTAGCGGGGGCCCGAGGAGAGACCCAGTACTTC. Its protein is CSARGLAGARGETQYF.

This clonotype was detected many times. The rearrangement links TRBV27 to TRBJ2-1, with TRBD2 matching over 14 bases. The CDR3 totals 16 residues. CDR1 is MNHEY, CDR2 SMNVEV, per germline (reference sequence). V lost 3 bases and J lost 4; bases outside the gene matches: 2. CDR3 loop: CASSFGTSGGYNEQFF. The CDR3 DNA follows: TGTGCCAGCAGTTTTGGGACTAGCGGGGGATACAATGAGCAGTTCTTC.

This clonotype has at least ten counts. The chain links TRBV20-1 to TRBJ2-7; TRBD2 might be the D (6 bases). The CDR3 runs 15 residues. CDR1 is DFQATT, CDR2 SNEGSKA, per germline (reference sequence). Trimming shortened V by 0 bases and J by 4 bases, and 16 bases separated the two germline ends. The chain's CDR3 is CSARDPVGRGYEQYF. DNA of the CDR3: TGCAGTGCTAGAGACCCAGTCGGGCGGGGTTACGAGCAGTACTTC.

This clonotype occurred many times. This rearrangement joins TRBV7-2 to TRBJ1-1, with no clear D. The germline gives CDR1 SGHTA, CDR2 FQGNSA. V was pared by 5 bases and J by 4 bases, with 11 bases between. The length of the CDR3 is 13 residues. This chain's CDR3 is CASSTQWGTEAFF. The CDR3 coding sequence is TGTGCCAGCAGCACCCAGTGGGGCACTGAAGCTTTCTTT. The full variable domain, completed using reference TRBV7-2 and TRBJ1-1, is GAGVSQSPSNKVTEKGKDVELRCDPISGHTALYWYRQSLGQGLEFLIYFQGNSAPDKSGLPSDRFSAERTGGSVSTLTIQRTQQEDSAVYLCASSTQWGTEAFFGQGTRLTVV.

The rearrangement joins TRBV5-1 to TRBJ2-2; TRBD1 matches at 7 bases. The V gene's germline CDR1 is SGHRS and CDR2 YFSETQ. After removal of 6 bases from V and 5 bases from J, the junction contained 10 bases not matched to a gene. This CDR3 has 15 amino acids. In DNA form, the CDR3 reads TGCGCCAGCAACCGGGACAGTACCTGGACCGGGGAGCTGTTTTTT. Translated, it gives CASNRDSTWTGELFF.